This entry describes one T cell receptor (beta chain). Its matching antigen is unknown. TCRdb fed the reads into MiXCR, producing one record per CDR3 protein. The table includes approximately 300,000 distinct CDR3 sequences, roughly 25% detected once. This record belongs to a study of T cell repertoires in cytomegalovirus infection. General study findings and limits: Carriers of CMV and the relevant HLA type were discriminated by public TCR beta frequency.

V lost 0 bases, J lost 6 bases, and 3 bases lay in between. Germline V CDR1 and CDR2: DFQATT, SNEGSKA (reference sequence). The CDR3 is 11 amino acids. The source of this sequence is a human donor in good health (CMV status not recorded). Some clones in this sample may be carry-over from other donors' samples. The source material was cultured PBMCs, sampled from culture after CMV antigen stimulation. The rearrangement joins TRBV20-1 to TRBJ2-1, with D unresolved. The CDR3 spells CSARETNEQFF. Here the CDR3 DNA reads TGCAGTGCTAGAGAGACCAATGAGCAGTTCTTC.